This entry lists 20 T cell receptor beta chains sequenced from one sample in a study of TIL therapy for anti-PD-1-resistant metastatic lung cancer. Time point defined: pre-treatment sample, taken before nivolumab and TIL therapy. Most excised metastases sampled were pleural nodules or supraclavicular lymph nodes. Sequencing used immunoSEQ v3. Using immunoSEQ multiplex PCR, the repertoire was profiled, and TCRdb retains in-frame clones only, with some absent. Altogether approximately 27,000 clones are present, approximately 77% being singletons, with the ten largest covering approximately 7.3%. The sequencing used tumor tissue, collected at baseline. Source of these receptors: a person aged 30 to 80 with non-small cell lung cancer.

V and J are TRBV5-4 and TRBJ2-7; 11 nucleotides align to TRBD2. Germline V CDR1 and CDR2: SGHNT, YYREEE (reference sequence). CDR3 length: 14 residues. V trimming: 1 base; J trimming: 7 bases; junction bases outside the gene matches: 4. Written as DNA, the CDR3 is TGTGCCAGCAGCTTGAGGCTAGCGGGGGGAGAGCAGTACTTC. Amino acids: CASSLRLAGGEQYF.

The chain has TRBV5-1 and TRBJ2-5; 7 bases map to TRBD1. The CDR3 has 15 amino acids. Per the germline V gene, CDR1 is SGHRS and CDR2 is YFSETQ. V lost 4 bases, J lost 2 bases, and 8 bases stayed unmatched. CDR3: CASSQGQTKQETQYF. The CDR3 nucleotides are TGCGCCAGCAGCCAGGGACAGACGAAGCAAGAGACCCAGTACTTC.

A few counts support this clone. This chain uses TRBV7-3 with TRBJ1-2, with TRBD1 identical over 9 bases. The V gene's germline CDR1 is SGHTA and CDR2 FQGTGA. The CDR3 length is 16 residues. Trimming cost V 5 bases and J 4 bases; bases outside gene matches: 11. The CDR3 region is CASSPGPAQGAYGYTF. CDR3 nucleotides: TGTGCCAGCAGCCCGGGCCCGGCACAGGGGGCCTATGGCTACACCTTC.

This rearrangement joins TRBV7-9 to TRBJ1-1; D is possibly TRBD1 (5 bases). This CDR3 contains 17 residues. Germline lookup yields CDR1 SEHNR and CDR2 FQNEAQ (reference sequence). V lost 1 base to trimming and J lost 3 bases, with 18 bases between them. The CDR3 region has the DNA TGTGCCAGCAGCTTAGTAGGTGCAGGGCCCCCGGACACTGAAGCTTTCTTT. Protein: CASSLVGAGPPDTEAFF.

The CDR3 DNA reads TGCGCCAGCAGCCAAGATTCCCAGGGCCTTCCGTACTTC. Translating it yields CASSQDSQGLPYF. The chain couples TRBV4-1 to TRBJ2-5; the D gene is possibly TRBD1 (5 bases). The ends were cut back, 0 bases at V and 13 bases at J, with 15 bases in the middle. This CDR3 spans 13 amino acids. The germline V gene encodes CDR1 MGHRA and CDR2 YSYEKL.

V gene TRBV29-1 combines with J gene TRBJ1-1, with unresolved D. This CDR3 has 14 residues. Germline CDR1 and CDR2: SQVTM and ANQGSEA. V dropped 0 bases and J dropped 1 base, with 9 bases sitting between them. The CDR3 loop is CSVEEGPKNTEAFF. The CDR3 bases are TGCAGCGTTGAAGAAGGACCGAAGAACACTGAAGCTTTCTTT.

The genes are TRBV29-1 and TRBJ1-1; 8 bases map to TRBD1. There are 15 residues in the CDR3. After removal of 3 bases from V and 4 bases from J, the junction contained 10 bases not matched to a gene. The germline V gene encodes CDR1 SQVTM and CDR2 ANQGSEA. CDR3 protein: CSVDKSGQGGTEAFF. CDR3 nucleotide sequence: TGCAGCGTTGATAAATCCGGACAGGGCGGCACTGAAGCTTTCTTT.

In this sample, this clone turned up a few times. The CDR3 region is CASSTPATAYEQYF. CDR3 coding DNA: TGTGCCAGCAGTACACCAGCCACGGCCTACGAGCAGTACTTC. The V and J genes are TRBV6-5 and TRBJ2-7; D is ambiguous. CDR1 and CDR2 (germline): MNHEY, SVGAGI. There are 14 residues in the CDR3. With 5 bases removed from V and 2 bases from J, the gap between germline ends came to 13 bases.

The rearrangement joins TRBV7-2 to TRBJ2-2, with D possibly being TRBD2 (7 bases). V was trimmed by 2 bases and J by 2 bases, leaving 9 bases between them. This CDR3 is 15 amino acids long. Germline assignment: CDR1 SGHTA and CDR2 FQGNSA. The CDR3 is CASSLRGGNTGELFF. CDR3 bases: TGTGCCAGCAGCTTAAGGGGGGGCAACACCGGGGAGCTGTTTTTT.

The V call is TRBV29-1, the J call TRBJ1-4; D possibly corresponds to TRBD1 (6 bases). Germline V gene lookup returns CDR1 SQVTM and CDR2 ANQGSEA. The CDR3 is made up of 13 amino acids. V was cut by 5 bases and J by 4 bases, with 11 bases left in between. The CDR3 reads CSVQMDSNEKLFF. The CDR3 DNA reads TGCAGCGTTCAGATGGACAGTAATGAAAAACTGTTTTTT.

This rearrangement joins TRBV6-4 to TRBJ2-1; TRBD2 aligns across 8 bases. Germline CDR1 reads MRHNA; CDR2 reads SNTAGT. Unmatched junction bases numbered 7, after V lost 5 bases and J lost 7 bases. The CDR3 has 14 residues. The CDR3 nucleotides read TGTGCCAGCAGTCCGGGACTAGAATTGAATGAGCAGTTCTTC. The encoded protein is CASSPGLELNEQFF.

This chain joins TRBV19 and TRBJ1-5; weak D call: TRBD1 (5 bases). The V and J ends lost 5 bases and 7 bases respectively, with 9 bases between them. There are 12 residues in the CDR3. Germline V gives CDR1 LNHDA, CDR2 SQIVND (reference sequence). The CDR3 region is CASSGAGQPQHF. CDR3 sequence (DNA): TGTGCCAGTAGTGGGGCCGGGCAGCCCCAGCATTTT.

The J gene is TRBJ2-3, the V gene TRBV19; no clear D gene. CDR3 length equals 16 residues. CDR1 is LNHDA, CDR2 SQIVND, per germline (reference sequence). With 5 bases removed from V and 1 base from J, the gap between germline ends came to 16 bases. The CDR3 sequence: CASSLGLARGTDTQYF. In nucleotides, the CDR3 is TGTGCCAGTAGTCTGGGGTTGGCCCGGGGCACAGATACGCAGTATTTT.

V usage is TRBV5-1 and J usage is TRBJ2-1; the match to TRBD2 covers 11 bases. This CDR3 is 16 amino acids long. Trimming took 4 bases from V and 6 from J; bases not matched to a gene: 9. Germline values: CDR1 SGHRS, CDR2 YFSETQ. CDR3 residues: CASSTQPGLAANEQFF. In nucleotides, the CDR3 is TGCGCCAGCAGCACCCAACCGGGACTAGCGGCCAATGAGCAGTTCTTC.

DNA for the CDR3: TGTGCCACCAGCAGAGATACCGGCACAGATACGCAGTATTTT. Translation gives CATSRDTGTDTQYF. The J gene is TRBJ2-3, the V gene TRBV15; no definite D call. CDR1 and CDR2 from the germline V gene are LNHNV and YYDKDF (reference sequence). The V gene lost 0 bases and the J gene lost 1 base, with 5 bases spanning the gap. The CDR3 is made up of 14 amino acids.

J is TRBJ1-4 and V is TRBV27, with a possible D match to TRBD1 (5 bases). Trimming cost V 2 bases and J 6 bases, with 19 bases left between them. This CDR3 is built from 17 residues. The germline CDR1 and CDR2 sequences are MNHEY and SMNVEV (reference sequence). The CDR3 nucleotides read TGTGCCAGCAGTTTAGGCCACGGGGGGACTGTGGATGAAAAACTGTTTTTT. The encoded protein is CASSLGHGGTVDEKLFF.

The DNA of the CDR3 is TGTGCCAGCAGCCCCCCCGGTGGAGGGGCCACTGAAGCTTTCTTT. Translated, it gives CASSPPGGGATEAFF. The rearrangement uses TRBV9 and TRBJ1-1, with a possible D match to TRBD1 (5 bases). Germline V gives CDR1 SGDLS, CDR2 YYNGEE. Trimming stripped 4 bases from V and 4 bases from J, with 17 bases between. The CDR3 has 15 amino acids.

This chain links TRBV10-3 with TRBJ1-4; D call uncertain. Trimming cost V 6 bases and J 4 bases, with 9 bases left between them. CDR1 is ENHRY and CDR2 is SYGVKD in the germline V gene. This CDR3 contains 13 residues. The CDR3 DNA sequence: TGTGCCATCAGCGAGGCTGTTAATGAAAAACTGTTTTTT. It specifies CAISEAVNEKLFF.

This clone has only one observation. This chain uses TRBV6-1 with TRBJ1-2, with a weak D call TRBD1 (6 bases). V shed 2 bases and J shed 7 bases, with 11 bases lying between them. The CDR3 has 13 residues. The germline V gene encodes CDR1 MNHNS and CDR2 SASEGT. In DNA, the CDR3 is TGTGCCAGCAGTGAATATAGGGGGGGTGGCTACACCTTC. Protein: CASSEYRGGGYTF.

The chain uses TRBV7-9 and TRBJ2-6, with unresolved D. Germline CDR1 reads SEHNR; CDR2 reads FQNEAQ (reference sequence). There are 16 residues in the CDR3. Trimming pared 0 bases from V and 2 bases from J, leaving 8 bases between. CDR3 nucleotides: TGTGCCAGCAGCTTAGCGTTAAGGGCTGGGGCCAACGTCCTGACTTTC. Protein: CASSLALRAGANVLTF.